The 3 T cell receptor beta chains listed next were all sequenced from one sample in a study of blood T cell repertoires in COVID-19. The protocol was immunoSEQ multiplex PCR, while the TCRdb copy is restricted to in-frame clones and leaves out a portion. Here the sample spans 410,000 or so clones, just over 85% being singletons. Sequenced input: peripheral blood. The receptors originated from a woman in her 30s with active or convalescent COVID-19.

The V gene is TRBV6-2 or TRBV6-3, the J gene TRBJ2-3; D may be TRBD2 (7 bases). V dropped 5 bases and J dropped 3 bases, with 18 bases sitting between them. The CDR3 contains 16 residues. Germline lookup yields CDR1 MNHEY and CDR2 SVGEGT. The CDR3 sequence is CASSRSRGAETDTQYF. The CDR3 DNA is TGTGCCAGCAGTCGGAGTCGGGGGGCGGAAACAGATACGCAGTATTTT.

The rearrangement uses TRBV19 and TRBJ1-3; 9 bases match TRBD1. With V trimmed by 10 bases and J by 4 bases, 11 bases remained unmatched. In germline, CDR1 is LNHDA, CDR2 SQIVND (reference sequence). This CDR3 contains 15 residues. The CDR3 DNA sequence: TGTGCCACCCTGGACAGGGGAGTCGGAGGAAACACCATATATTTT. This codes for CATLDRGVGGNTIYF. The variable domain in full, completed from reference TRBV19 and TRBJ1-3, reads DGGITQSPKYLFRKEGQNVTLSCEQNLNHDAMYWYRQDPGQGLRLIYYSQIVNDFQKGDIAEGYSVSREKKESFPLTVTSAQKNPTAFYLCATLDRGVGGNTIYFGEGSWLTVV.

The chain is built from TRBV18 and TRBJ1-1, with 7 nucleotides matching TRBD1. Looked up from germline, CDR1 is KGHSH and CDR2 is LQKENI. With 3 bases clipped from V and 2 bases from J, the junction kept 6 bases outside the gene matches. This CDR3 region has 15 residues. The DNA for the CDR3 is TGTGCCAGCTCACCCCTCGGGACAGATAACACTGAAGCTTTCTTT. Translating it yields CASSPLGTDNTEAFF.